This TCR beta chain was sequenced in a study of cytomegalovirus exposure and HLA in healthy donors. CDR3 length: 14 amino acids. J gave up 4 bases and V 3 bases, and 5 bases lay outside the gene matches. Germline values: CDR1 MNHNS, CDR2 SASEGT. The donors were part of the validation cohort, which consisted of under 150 subjects and was separate from the first cohort of 666 subjects. This clone appeared a single time. Its target is not known. Findings of the study overall: Reportedly, cytomegalovirus status was diagnosed with high sensitivity and specificity. The authors listed some 150 TCR beta chains as cytomegalovirus-associated.

Assay: immunoSEQ multiplex PCR; the TCRdb copy retains only in-frame clones and omits some. The sample holds approximately 99,000 clones, more than 90% seen once. The chain combines TRBV6-1 with TRBJ2-7; 8 positions match TRBD2. This clonotype was sampled from a woman aged 18 to 35 in good health and CMV-seronegative. Sequencing used PBMCs. In DNA form, the CDR3 reads TGTGCCAGCAGTGAGGGTAGCGGGGCTTACGAGCAGTACTTC. This sequence encodes CASSEGSGAYEQYF.